This T cell receptor beta chain is from a study of cytomegalovirus exposure and HLA in healthy donors. Study in general: Membership in the Caucasian-associated ancestry cluster was found for 75% to 85% of 350 to 450 genotyped donors.

General study findings and limits: Prediction of most subjects' HLA-A and HLA-B alleles by TCR beta sequences was reportedly accurate.

PCR amplification relied on 60 Vbeta primers (plus 13 Jbeta primers). TCRdb keeps only in-frame clones here, not all; method: immunoSEQ multiplex PCR. The table lists about 94,000 clones, 50% to 80% of them singletons. Though nominally healthy at sampling, donors likely had unrecorded immune exposures. Regarding this clone: What it binds is unknown.

The CDR3 consists of 14 residues. Per germline, CDR1 GTSNPN and CDR2 SVGIG (reference sequence). Unmatched junction bases numbered 7, after V lost 5 bases and J lost 4 bases. The rearrangement joins TRBV30 to TRBJ1-4, with 7 bases lining up with TRBD1. The clonotype originates from a man between 25 and 39 years old in good health and CMV-seronegative. Specimen: PBMCs. CDR3 protein: CAWGQDRDNEKLFF. For the CDR3, the DNA is TGTGCCTGGGGACAGGATAGGGATAATGAAAAACTGTTTTTT.